This TCR beta chain was retrieved from a study of T cell responses to AZD1222 COVID-19 vaccine. Study-wide points: Donor demographics were predominantly white British with a female majority; clonal diversity may be underestimated.

Only in-frame clones appear in the TCRdb table, and some are missing; sequencing was by immunoSEQ multiplex PCR. The table records roughly 110,000 clones, roughly 89% of them present only once. On this clone itself: Its antigen is still unknown.

V shed 0 bases and J shed 3 bases, with 6 bases lying between them. The CDR3 totals 13 residues. Germline V gene sequence: CDR1 SGHNT, CDR2 YYREEE (reference sequence). The V call is TRBV5-4, the J call TRBJ1-2; the D gene is possibly TRBD1 (6 bases). Specimen: peripheral blood, collected on day 0 of AZD1222 vaccination. This clonotype was sampled from an adult in good health. CDR3 amino acids: CASSLDRDYGYTF. CDR3 sequence (DNA): TGTGCCAGCAGCTTGGACAGGGACTATGGCTACACCTTC.